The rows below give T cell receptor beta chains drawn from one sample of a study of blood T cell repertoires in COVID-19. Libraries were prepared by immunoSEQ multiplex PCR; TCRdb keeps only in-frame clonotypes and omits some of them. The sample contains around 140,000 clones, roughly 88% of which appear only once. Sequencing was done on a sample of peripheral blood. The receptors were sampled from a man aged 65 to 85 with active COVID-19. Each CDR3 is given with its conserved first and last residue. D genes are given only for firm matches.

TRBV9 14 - CASSVDYNTDTQYF
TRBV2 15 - CASSGPLATTYEQYF
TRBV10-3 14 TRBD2 CAISLGQGGETQYF
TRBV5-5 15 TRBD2 CASSLTSGHQETQYF
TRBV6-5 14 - CASKRSIAKNIQYF
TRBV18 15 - CASSPPSLTNYGYTF
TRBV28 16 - CASRATRGTPKNIQYF
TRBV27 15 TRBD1 CASSSDRGGLYEQYF
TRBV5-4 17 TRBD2 CASSYPRLAGDTDTQYF
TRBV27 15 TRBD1 CASSLTPTGRSPLHF
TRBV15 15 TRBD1 CATSGQENWFDGYTF
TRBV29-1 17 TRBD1 CSVESFDGTAGNQPQHF
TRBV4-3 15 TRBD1 CASSQDRGSNQPQHF
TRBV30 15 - CAWSPPLGSYNEQFF
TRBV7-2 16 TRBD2 CASSLGDYAGEGEQFF
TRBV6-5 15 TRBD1 CASNRQGLSTDTQYF
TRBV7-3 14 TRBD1 CASSPGGNQETQYF
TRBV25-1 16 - CASSESRVMPYNEQFF
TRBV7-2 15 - CASSPDGGARQPQHF
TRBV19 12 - CASSDRGETQYF
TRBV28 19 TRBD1 CASSFIGTVKSYSNQPQHF
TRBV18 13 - CASSPAGVYEQYF
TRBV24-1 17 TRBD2 CATSDHRLAGTYNEQFF
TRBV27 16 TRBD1 CASRVGTGGYNSPLHF
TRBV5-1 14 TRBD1 CASSFRGRDTEAFF
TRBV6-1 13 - CASSENRGYEQYF
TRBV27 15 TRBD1 CASSLSGQGRSPLHF
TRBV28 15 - CASRQNSGRNSPLHF
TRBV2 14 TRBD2 CASSGMTSGREQYF
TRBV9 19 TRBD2 CASSVGLAGGPKNTGELFF
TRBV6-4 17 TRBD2 CASSDPFSGSTLYEQYF